This entry lists 25 T cell receptor beta chains sequenced from one sample in a study of HIV-infected patients and healthy controls. TCRdb re-analysed the 5' RACE reads in MiXCR, keeping a single row per CDR3 protein. The table has tens of thousands of distinct CDR3 sequences, roughly 16% seen once. The specimen was CD4+ T cells from blood. The receptors stem from a human donor in good health.

By sample share, this clonotype is medium-sized. The genes are TRBV29-1 and TRBJ1-2; TRBD1 is a possible D gene (5 bases). The CDR3 length is 16 residues. V lost 0 bases to trimming and J lost 3 bases, with 17 bases between them. Germline V gene sequence: CDR1 SQVTM, CDR2 ANQGSEA. CDR3 sequence reads: CSVEESSREGYYGYTF. As DNA, the CDR3 is TGCAGCGTTGAAGAATCATCCAGGGAGGGATACTATGGCTACACCTTC.

In its sample, this clonotype was seen a few times. This chain connects TRBV6-2 or TRBV6-3 to TRBJ2-2; no firm D call. Between the trimmed V and J ends, which lost 0 bases and 6 bases, there was a span of 17 bases. Germline lookup yields CDR1 MNHEY and CDR2 SVGEGT. The CDR3 length is 17 residues. The CDR3 coding sequence is TGTGCCAGCAGTTACTCGGGCTACCGGGTCCTTGCCGGGGAGCTGTTTTTT. This encodes CASSYSGYRVLAGELFF.

The chain employs TRBV12-3 or TRBV12-4 and TRBJ2-1; 12 bases map to TRBD2. V shed 6 bases and J 10 bases; nucleotides not matched to a gene: 4. The CDR3 runs 13 residues. Written as DNA, the CDR3 is TGTGCCAGCAGACTACTAGCGGGAGGCGAGCAGTTCTTC. Translated: CASRLLAGGEQFF.

This clonotype has a handful of counts. V usage is TRBV20-1 and J usage is TRBJ2-3; either TRBD1 or TRBD2 may supply D (6 bases each). In germline, CDR1 is DFQATT, CDR2 SNEGSKA (reference sequence). This CDR3 is 13 amino acids long. V dropped 5 bases and J dropped 3 bases, with 12 bases sitting between them. The CDR3 spells CSASGGATDTQYF. In DNA form, the CDR3 reads TGCAGTGCTTCCGGGGGCGCGACAGATACGCAGTATTTT.

This clonotype was seen a handful of times. The chain employs TRBV7-8 and TRBJ2-7; TRBD2 agrees at 10 bases. Germline trimming cut 0 bases from V and 3 bases from J; bases unmatched to any gene: 2. CDR3 length: 15 amino acids. CDR1 is SGHVS, CDR2 FQNEAQ, per germline. The CDR3 reads CASSLAGTSVYEQYF. CDR3 in DNA: TGTGCCAGCAGCTTAGCCGGGACTAGCGTCTACGAGCAGTACTTC.

This clonotype turned up a few times. The chain joins TRBV20-1 to TRBJ2-5, with 8 bases that match TRBD1. The germline V gene has CDR1 DFQATT and CDR2 SNEGSKA (reference sequence). The CDR3 sequence is 15 residues long. Germline trimming cut 6 bases from V and 1 base from J; bases unmatched to any gene: 10. DNA of the CDR3: TGCAGTGCAAACGCCGACAGGGGATCCCAAGAGACCCAGTACTTC. This codes for CSANADRGSQETQYF.

In this sample, this clonotype turned up many times. CDR3 sequence: CASSQVDRSNYGYTF. DNA of the CDR3: TGTGCCAGCAGCCAAGTGGACAGGTCTAACTATGGCTACACCTTC. The genes are TRBV14 and TRBJ1-2; 7 positions match TRBD1. This CDR3 is 15 amino acids long. V trimming: 1 base; J trimming: 0 bases; junction bases outside the gene matches: 2. Germline CDR1 reads SGHDN; CDR2 reads FVKESK.

In this sample, this clonotype turned up a few times. The gene calls are TRBV2 and TRBJ2-6, with 7 nucleotides matching TRBD1. The germline gives CDR1 SNHLY, CDR2 FYNNEI. Trimming took 6 bases from V and 6 from J; bases not matched to a gene: 8. The CDR3 covers 15 residues. The CDR3 reads CASRAGQAEANVLTF. The CDR3 region has the DNA TGTGCCAGCAGGGCTGGACAGGCCGAGGCCAACGTCCTGACTTTC.

This sequence joins TRBV6-1 and TRBJ1-5, with 7 nucleotides matching TRBD1. The CDR3 consists of 15 residues. V lost 6 bases to trimming and J lost 2 bases; unmatched junction nucleotides: 7. In germline, CDR1 is MNHNS, CDR2 SASEGT. Here the CDR3 DNA reads TGTGCCAGCAGCAGGGGGGGGGTTGGCAATCAGCCCCAGCATTTT. This gives the protein CASSRGGVGNQPQHF.

This clonotype was counted at least ten times. J is TRBJ1-5 and V is TRBV20-1; the D gene is possibly TRBD1 (6 bases). The V end lost 4 bases, the J end lost 5 bases, and 12 bases lay between the germline ends. In germline, CDR1 is DFQATT, CDR2 SNEGSKA (reference sequence). The CDR3 is 13 residues long. The CDR3 reads CSATSGEYQPQHF. Written as DNA, the CDR3 is TGCAGTGCTACCTCAGGGGAATATCAGCCCCAGCATTTT.

The chain recombines TRBV6-1 with TRBJ1-2; a possible D gene is TRBD1 (6 bases). This CDR3 spans 14 amino acids. CDR1 is MNHNS, CDR2 SASEGT, per germline. V was clipped by 4 bases and J by 2 bases, with 11 bases between them. CDR3 nucleotides: TGTGCCAGCAGTGGATACGGACAGAACTATGGCTACACCTTC. Protein sequence: CASSGYGQNYGYTF.

The rearrangement uses TRBV3-1 and TRBJ2-3; 11 bases line up with TRBD2. Trimming removed 2 bases from V and 9 bases from J; junction bases left unmatched: 13. CDR3 length: 17 amino acids. Germline CDR1 is LGHDT and CDR2 is YNNKEL (reference sequence). This CDR3 reads CASSQRGSGGGAITQYF. CDR3 bases: TGTGCCAGCAGCCAAAGGGGTAGCGGGGGGGGCGCCATAACGCAGTATTTT.

This clonotype has only a few counts. The chain carries TRBV28 and TRBJ2-1; D is unresolved. V was cut by 6 bases and J by 0 bases, with 9 bases left in between. In germline, CDR1 is MDHEN, CDR2 SYDVKM. This CDR3 is built from 14 residues. CDR3 DNA: TGTGCCAGCAGCTGGGGATTCTCCTACAATGAGCAGTTCTTC. Translated, it gives CASSWGFSYNEQFF. The variable domain in full, with the rest retrieved from reference TRBV28 and TRBJ2-1, is DVKVTQSSRYLVKRTGEKVFLECVQDMDHENMFWYRQDPGLGLRLIYFSYDVKMKEKGDIPEGYSVSREKKERFSLILESASTNQTSMYLCASSWGFSYNEQFFGPGTRLTVL.

This clonotype was seen a handful of times. V is TRBV24-1 and J is TRBJ1-2, with 9 bases identical to TRBD1. The CDR3 has 16 amino acids. Germline CDR1 is KGHDR and CDR2 is SFDVKD. V shed 6 bases, J shed 9 bases, and the junction held 16 bases outside the gene matches. This CDR3 reads CATSISYSGQGLRYTF. CDR3 DNA: TGTGCCACCAGTATATCATACTCGGGACAGGGACTCCGCTACACCTTC.

This clonotype was found a few times. The chain carries TRBV7-2 and TRBJ1-2; D is unresolved. The germline CDR1 and CDR2 sequences are SGHTA and FQGNSA. V was cut by 1 base and J by 4 bases, with 7 bases left in between. The CDR3 extends over 13 amino acids. The CDR3 here is CASSLGVGYGYTF. CDR3 sequence (DNA): TGTGCCAGCAGCTTAGGGGTTGGCTATGGCTACACCTTC.

This clonotype turned up a few times. The chain carries TRBV29-1 and TRBJ2-1, with a weak D call TRBD1 (5 bases). Per germline, CDR1 SQVTM and CDR2 ANQGSEA. CDR3 length equals 10 residues. V lost 7 bases, J lost 8 bases, and 9 bases lay in between. In DNA form, the CDR3 reads TGCAGCGGGGGCAACGATGAGCAGTTCTTC. It encodes CSGGNDEQFF.

This clonotype was seen at least ten times. V gene TRBV6-5 combines with J gene TRBJ2-2; D not certain. The CDR3 is 15 residues long. V lost 0 bases and J 1 base, leaving 6 bases between the germline ends. Germline-derived CDR1 and CDR2 are MNHEY and SVGAGI. CDR3 region: CASSYSVWNTGELFF. The CDR3 coding sequence is TGTGCCAGCAGTTACTCGGTATGGAACACCGGGGAGCTGTTTTTT.

This chain joins TRBV29-1 and TRBJ2-3; D call uncertain. From germline, CDR1 is SQVTM and CDR2 ANQGSEA. The CDR3 is made up of 10 amino acids. V was pared by 4 bases and J by 14 bases, with 13 bases between. The CDR3 loop reads CSVGERVGYF. In DNA, the CDR3 is TGCAGCGTTGGGGAAAGAGTAGGGTATTTT.

In its sample, this clonotype was seen many times. CDR3 nucleotides: TGCAGCGTTGGTACAAGATCTAACTATGGCTACACCTTC. It specifies CSVGTRSNYGYTF. This chain connects TRBV29-1 to TRBJ1-2; D not certain. Germline V gene data show CDR1 as SQVTM and CDR2 as ANQGSEA. The CDR3 spans 13 residues. Trimming stripped 4 bases from V and 0 bases from J, with 9 bases between.

The chain has TRBV7-2 and TRBJ2-1; 11 nucleotides align to TRBD2. CDR1 is SGHTA, CDR2 FQGNSA, per germline. V gave up 4 bases and J gave up 0 bases; unmatched junction bases: 8. The CDR3 extends over 18 amino acids. CDR3 loop: CASSYRLAGQSSYNEQFF. In DNA form, the CDR3 reads TGTGCCAGCAGCTACCGACTAGCGGGGCAGAGCTCCTACAATGAGCAGTTCTTC.

This clonotype was picked up one time. V is TRBV11-2 and J is TRBJ2-1, with 12 bases identical to TRBD2. The CDR3 is 17 amino acids. The germline V gene has CDR1 SGHAT and CDR2 FQNNGV. With V trimmed by 5 bases and J by 7 bases, 12 bases remained unmatched. CDR3 in amino acids: CASSTRLAGELGNEQFF. DNA for the CDR3: TGTGCCAGCAGCACTAGACTAGCGGGAGAGTTGGGAAATGAGCAGTTCTTC.

The chain recombines TRBV7-8 with TRBJ2-3, with no clear D. The CDR3 runs to 15 residues. V was pared by 7 bases and J by 2 bases, with 16 bases between. Germline V gives CDR1 SGHVS, CDR2 FQNEAQ. CDR3 sequence reads: CASTPMRSDTDTQYF. CDR3 DNA sequence: TGTGCCAGCACCCCCATGAGGTCCGACACAGATACGCAGTATTTT. Supplemented by reference TRBV7-8 and TRBJ2-3, the full variable domain reads GAGVSQSPRYKVAKRGQDVALRCDPISGHVSLFWYQQALGQGPEFLTYFQNEAQLDKSGLPSDRFFAERPEGSVSTLKIQRTQQEDSAVYLCASTPMRSDTDTQYFGPGTRLTVL.

This clonotype has only a few counts. The genes are TRBV6-2 or TRBV6-3 and TRBJ1-5; D ambiguous. CDR1 and CDR2 from the germline V gene are MNHEY and SVGEGT. V shed 8 bases and J shed 2 bases, with 10 bases lying between them. This CDR3 comprises 13 residues. The CDR3 DNA reads as TGTGCCAGCGGGCCCTGGGGCAATCAGCCCCAGCATTTT. Amino acids: CASGPWGNQPQHF.

This clonotype was detected ten times or more. The rearrangement joins TRBV6-5 to TRBJ2-3; D may be TRBD2 (6 bases). This CDR3 contains 15 residues. Germline V lookup: CDR1 MNHEY, CDR2 SVGAGI. V shed 4 bases and J shed 2 bases, with 13 bases lying between them. DNA of the CDR3: TGTGCCAGCAGTTTGTCTGGGGGGTTCACAGATACGCAGTATTTT. Its translation: CASSLSGGFTDTQYF.

The chain is built from TRBV4-2 and TRBJ2-2; a possible D gene is TRBD2 (6 bases). From germline, CDR1 is LGHNA and CDR2 YNFKEQ. Trimming took off 2 bases at V and 6 bases at J, with 10 bases between the two ends. This CDR3 region has 14 residues. For the CDR3, the DNA is TGTGCCAGCAGCCAACCCGGGGAGGCCGGGGAGCTGTTTTTT. Translation gives CASSQPGEAGELFF.